The present T cell receptor (beta chain) was sequenced within a study of sequential checkpoint blockade in melanoma. The CDR3 runs to 16 residues. Treatment here: randomized to nivolumab then ipilimumab (arm A) or the reverse (arm B). This clone has just a few counts. Only in-frame clones appear in the TCRdb table, and some are missing; sequencing was by immunoSEQ multiplex PCR. This sample has 10,000 or so clones, with 23% found just once. The TCR originated in a human donor with melanoma. The rearrangement joins TRBV7-5 to TRBJ2-1. TRBV7-5 counts as a pseudogene. Sequenced material: tumor tissue (inferred from file names), taken from a patient given nivolumab and ipilimumab in sequence. CDR3 sequence: CASSLSSTSGRGEQFF. The CDR3 DNA reads as TGTGCCAGCAGCTTAAGCTCTACTAGTGGTAGGGGTGAGCAGTTCTTC.